What follows are 19 T cell receptor beta chains derived from one specimen sequenced in a study of blood T cell repertoires in COVID-19 (TCRdb year 2020). To prepare the library, the immunoSEQ multiplex PCR assay was applied. In TCRdb, the immuneACCESS table is reduced to in-frame sequences with V and J assigned. These tables do not hold every clone; where another copy was compared, an unresolved V gene accounts for under half, and the others remain unexplained. Counted in this sample were 200,000 to 250,000 clones; 86% of them appeared once. The top ten constitute 6.2% of the sample. Sequenced material: peripheral blood. The source of these receptors is a man aged 60-69 years with acute or convalescent COVID-19.

This chain uses TRBV29-1 with TRBJ2-2, with TRBD1 matching 8 bases. This CDR3 is 19 amino acids long. Per germline, CDR1 SQVTM and CDR2 ANQGSEA. Germline trimming cut 1 base from V and 2 bases from J; bases unmatched to any gene: 15. The CDR3 spells CSVEAAGTGAFYNTGELFF. CDR3 DNA sequence: TGCAGCGTTGAAGCTGCCGGGACAGGCGCCTTTTATAACACCGGGGAGCTGTTTTTT.

The chain couples TRBV19 to TRBJ1-2; D perhaps matches TRBD1 (5 bases). The CDR3 has 15 residues. Germline lookup yields CDR1 LNHDA and CDR2 SQIVND (reference sequence). The germline V and J ends were trimmed by 5 bases and 3 bases, with 16 bases remaining between them. The CDR3 nucleotides are TGTGCCAGTAGTGTCAATCCGCAGGGTTACTATGGCTACACCTTC. Amino acid sequence: CASSVNPQGYYGYTF.

V is TRBV9 and J is TRBJ1-3; no definite D call. Trimming cost V 0 bases and J 0 bases, with 7 bases left between them. The CDR3 totals 15 residues. Per the germline V gene, CDR1 is SGDLS and CDR2 is YYNGEE. The CDR3 region has the DNA TGTGCCAGCAGCGTAGGCTCGGTCTCTGGAAACACCATATATTTT. Its protein is CASSVGSVSGNTIYF. The whole variable domain, remainder taken from reference TRBV9 and TRBJ1-3, is DSGVTQTPKHLITATGQRVTLRCSPRSGDLSVYWYQQSLDQGLQFLIQYYNGEERAKGNILERFSAQQFPDLHSELNLSSLELGDSALYFCASSVGSVSGNTIYFGEGSWLTVV.

The count of this clone is one. The V gene is TRBV14, the J gene TRBJ2-7, with TRBD2 identical over 7 bases. CDR3 length: 16 amino acids. Trimming removed 0 bases from V and 5 bases from J; junction bases left unmatched: 10. Germline V gene sequence: CDR1 SGHDN, CDR2 FVKESK. The CDR3 reads CASSQDLAREYDEQYF. DNA for the CDR3: TGTGCCAGCAGCCAAGATCTGGCGCGGGAGTACGACGAGCAGTACTTC.

The chain recombines TRBV7-2 with TRBJ2-7, with 7 bases that match TRBD2. Germline V CDR1 and CDR2: SGHTA, FQGNSA. The CDR3 is made up of 15 amino acids. Unmatched junction bases numbered 7, after V lost 5 bases and J lost 0 bases. The CDR3 loop is CASSPRGTNSYEQYF. Written as DNA, the CDR3 is TGTGCCAGCAGCCCGCGCGGGACTAACTCCTACGAGCAGTACTTC. The complete variable domain, with remaining parts taken from reference TRBV7-2 and TRBJ2-7, reads GAGVSQSPSNKVTEKGKDVELRCDPISGHTALYWYRQSLGQGLEFLIYFQGNSAPDKSGLPSDRFSAERTGGSVSTLTIQRTQQEDSAVYLCASSPRGTNSYEQYFGPGTRLTVT.

V is TRBV6-5 and J is TRBJ1-1; 11 bases fit TRBD1. V dropped 2 bases and J dropped 5; count of bases not matched to a gene: 4. The CDR3 spans 15 residues. Germline loops: CDR1 MNHEY, CDR2 SVGAGI. The CDR3 sequence: CASSYGQGADTEAFF. The CDR3 DNA reads TGTGCCAGCAGTTACGGACAGGGGGCGGATACTGAAGCTTTCTTT.

The chain recombines TRBV5-4 with TRBJ1-2; 8 bases match TRBD1. This CDR3 is 16 amino acids long. Germline assignment: CDR1 SGHNT and CDR2 YYREEE (reference sequence). Trimming cost V 4 bases and J 0 bases; bases outside gene matches: 8. The CDR3 loop is CASSRDRGRSNYGYTF. Written as DNA, the CDR3 is TGTGCCAGCAGCCGCGACAGGGGACGATCTAACTATGGCTACACCTTC.

This chain connects TRBV7-8 to TRBJ1-1, with TRBD1 matching over 7 bases. CDR1 is SGHVS and CDR2 is FQNEAQ in the germline V gene. The CDR3 sequence is 14 residues long. Unmatched junction bases numbered 5, after V lost 5 bases and J lost 2 bases. CDR3 sequence (DNA): TGTGCCAGCAGCCTGGACAGGCCCAACACTGAAGCTTTCTTT. This codes for CASSLDRPNTEAFF.

This clone was detected ten times or more. The chain has TRBV3-1 (or the pseudogene TRBV3-2) and TRBJ2-1; 14 nucleotides match TRBD2. The germline gives CDR1 LGHDT, CDR2 YNNKEL (reference sequence). The CDR3 has 15 amino acids. Unmatched junction bases numbered 4, after V lost 4 bases and J lost 8 bases. This CDR3 is CASSRLAGGPYEQFF. The CDR3 DNA sequence: TGTGCCAGCAGCCGACTAGCGGGAGGGCCATATGAGCAGTTCTTC.

The chain carries TRBV4-1 and TRBJ2-7, with a possible D match to TRBD1 (5 bases). Germline V gene sequence: CDR1 MGHRA, CDR2 YSYEKL. The CDR3 length is 14 residues. With 0 bases removed from V and 1 base from J, the gap between germline ends came to 7 bases. In DNA form, the CDR3 reads TGCGCCAGCAGCCAAGAAGACAGATCCTACGAGCAGTACTTC. As protein: CASSQEDRSYEQYF.

V gene TRBV6-5 combines with J gene TRBJ1-4; no reliable D call. The CDR3 totals 15 residues. CDR1 and CDR2 (germline): MNHEY, SVGAGI. The germline V and J ends were trimmed by 7 bases and 0 bases, with 12 bases remaining between them. This CDR3 is CASTLGRATNEKLFF. DNA for the CDR3: TGTGCCAGCACCCTAGGGAGGGCAACTAATGAAAAACTGTTTTTT.

The V call is TRBV7-3, the J call TRBJ2-3; perhaps TRBD2 as D (6 bases). This CDR3 has 14 amino acids. Trimming cost V 5 bases and J 6 bases, with 15 bases left between them. CDR1 SGHTA and CDR2 FQGTGA come from the germline V gene. The CDR3 loop reads CASSGGSRGDTQYF. The CDR3 DNA is TGTGCCAGCAGCGGGGGGAGCCGAGGGGATACGCAGTATTTT.

The gene calls are TRBV6-2 or TRBV6-3 and TRBJ2-3; perhaps TRBD2 as D (6 bases). The CDR3 is made up of 15 amino acids. The V end lost 6 bases, the J end lost 2 bases, and 15 bases lay between the germline ends. Germline values: CDR1 MNHEY, CDR2 SVGEGT. The CDR3: CASSQTRPPTDTQYF. The DNA of the CDR3 is TGTGCCAGCAGCCAGACTAGACCACCCACAGATACGCAGTATTTT.

The chain has TRBV19 and TRBJ2-5; D unresolved. CDR1 is LNHDA, CDR2 SQIVND, per germline (reference sequence). V lost 3 bases to trimming and J lost 5 bases, with 10 bases between them. This CDR3 comprises 13 residues. The CDR3 DNA sequence: TGTGCCAGTAGTATTAAGTACGGGGAGACCCAGTACTTC. Amino acid sequence: CASSIKYGETQYF.

The V and J genes are TRBV5-4 and TRBJ1-2, with 7 bases matching TRBD1. In germline, CDR1 is SGHNT, CDR2 YYREEE (reference sequence). After removal of 3 bases from V and 8 bases from J, the junction contained 10 bases not matched to a gene. The CDR3 runs 14 residues. The CDR3 coding sequence is TGTGCCAGCAGCTCCCGGACAGGCCCAGGGGGCTACACCTTC. Translation: CASSSRTGPGGYTF. The full variable domain, completed using reference TRBV5-4 and TRBJ1-2, is ETGVTQSPTHLIKTRGQQVTLRCSSQSGHNTVSWYQQALGQGPQFIFQYYREEENGRGNFPPRFSGLQFPNYSSELNVNALELDDSALYLCASSSRTGPGGYTFGSGTRLTVV.

This clone was counted once. The genes are TRBV7-2 and TRBJ2-1, with 9 bases lining up with TRBD2. V lost 3 bases to trimming and J lost 6 bases; unmatched junction nucleotides: 6. The germline V gene has CDR1 SGHTA and CDR2 FQGNSA. The CDR3 contains 15 residues. This CDR3 is CASSFRAGGFNEQFF. CDR3 sequence (DNA): TGTGCCAGCAGCTTTAGAGCGGGAGGTTTCAATGAGCAGTTCTTC. Drawing the rest from reference TRBV7-2 and TRBJ2-1, the complete variable domain is GAGVSQSPSNKVTEKGKDVELRCDPISGHTALYWYRQSLGQGLEFLIYFQGNSAPDKSGLPSDRFSAERTGGSVSTLTIQRTQQEDSAVYLCASSFRAGGFNEQFFGPGTRLTVL.

This rearrangement joins TRBV12-5 to TRBJ1-1; 9 bases map to TRBD1. Losses at the gene ends were 1 base for V and 11 bases for J; bases not matched to a gene: 5. The germline V gene has CDR1 LGHNT and CDR2 FRNRAP. CDR3 length: 13 amino acids. CDR3 protein: CASGLGGDRAAFF. The CDR3 DNA reads TGTGCTAGTGGTTTGGGGGGGGACAGGGCGGCTTTCTTT.

This chain connects TRBV6-5 to TRBJ2-7; 8 bases align to TRBD2. CDR1 and CDR2 (germline): MNHEY, SVGAGI. This CDR3 comprises 13 residues. The V gene end was trimmed by 4 bases and the J gene end by 5 bases; junction bases not matched to a gene: 4. The CDR3, as DNA: TGTGCCAGCAGTTCCACTAGCGGAGACGAGCAGTACTTC. Protein sequence: CASSSTSGDEQYF.

The V call is TRBV27, the J call TRBJ2-5; 9 nucleotides match TRBD2. Unmatched junction bases numbered 4, after V lost 4 bases and J lost 4 bases. The CDR3 runs to 14 residues. Germline CDR1 MNHEY, CDR2 SMNVEV (reference sequence). The CDR3 nucleotides read TGTGCCAGCAGTTATAGCGGGAGAATAGAGACCCAGTACTTC. The encoded protein is CASSYSGRIETQYF.